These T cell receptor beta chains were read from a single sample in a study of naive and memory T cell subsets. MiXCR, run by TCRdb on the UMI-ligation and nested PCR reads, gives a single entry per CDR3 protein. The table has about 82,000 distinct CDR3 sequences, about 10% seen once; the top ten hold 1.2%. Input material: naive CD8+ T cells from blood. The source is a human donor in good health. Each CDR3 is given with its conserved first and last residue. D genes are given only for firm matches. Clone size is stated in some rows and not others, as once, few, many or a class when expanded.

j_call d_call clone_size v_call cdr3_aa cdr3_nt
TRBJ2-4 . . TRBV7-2 CASSLIPQGAKNIQYF TGTGCCAGCAGCTTAATCCCACAAGGGGCCAAAAACATTCAGTACTTC
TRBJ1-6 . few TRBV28 CASSSNPSGYNSPLHF TGTGCCAGCAGTTCCAATCCCTCGGGGTATAATTCACCCCTCCACTTT
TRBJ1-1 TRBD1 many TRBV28 CASRDRDTNTEAFF TGTGCCAGCAGGGACAGGGATACGAACACTGAAGCTTTCTTT
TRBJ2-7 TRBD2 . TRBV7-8 CASSLAASGGEQYF TGTGCCAGCAGCTTAGCAGCTAGCGGGGGGGAGCAGTACTTC
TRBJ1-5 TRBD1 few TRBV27 CASSTSGGGSNQPQHF TGTGCCAGCAGTACCTCAGGGGGGGGTAGCAATCAGCCCCAGCATTTT
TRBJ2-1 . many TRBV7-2 CASRAYNEQFF TGTGCCAGCAGGGCCTACAATGAGCAGTTCTTC
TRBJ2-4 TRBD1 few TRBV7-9 CASSRTGGDWDIQYF TGTGCCAGCAGCCGGACAGGGGGCGATTGGGACATTCAGTACTTC
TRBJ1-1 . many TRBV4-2 CASSQETINTEAFF TGTGCCAGCAGCCAAGAGACAATTAACACTGAAGCTTTCTTT
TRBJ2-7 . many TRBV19 CASSHGYEQYF TGTGCCAGTAGCCATGGCTACGAGCAGTACTTC
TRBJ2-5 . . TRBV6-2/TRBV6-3 CASRREETQYF TGTGCCAGCAGGCGGGAAGAGACCCAGTACTTC
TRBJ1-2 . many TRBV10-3 CAISGLTEMQNYGYTF TGTGCCATCAGTGGACTAACCGAAATGCAGAACTATGGCTACACCTTC
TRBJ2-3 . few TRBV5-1 CASSFRSPSTDTQYF TGCGCCAGCAGCTTTCGGTCCCCTAGCACAGATACGCAGTATTTT
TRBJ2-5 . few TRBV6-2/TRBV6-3 CASRRTRGPRETQYF TGTGCCAGCAGACGGACTCGGGGGCCCCGGGAGACCCAGTACTTC
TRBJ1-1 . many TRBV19 CASTLSRQAEAFF TGTGCCAGTACCTTATCCCGGCAGGCTGAAGCTTTCTTT
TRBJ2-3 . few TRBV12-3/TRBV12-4 CASTPPAGIRTDTQYF TGTGCCAGCACCCCCCCTGCGGGAATACGCACAGATACGCAGTATTTT
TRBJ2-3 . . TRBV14 CASSGGSSTDTQYF TGTGCCAGCAGCGGAGGGTCTAGCACAGATACGCAGTATTTT
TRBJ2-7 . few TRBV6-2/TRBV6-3 CASSRHRDGSYEQYF TGTGCCAGCAGCCGACACCGGGATGGCTCCTACGAGCAGTACTTC
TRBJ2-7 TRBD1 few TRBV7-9 CASSLRTGASYEQYF TGTGCCAGCAGCCTAAGGACAGGTGCCTCCTACGAGCAGTACTTC
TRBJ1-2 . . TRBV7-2 CASSFRVWEGGYTF TGTGCCAGCAGCTTCCGGGTCTGGGAGGGAGGCTACACCTTC
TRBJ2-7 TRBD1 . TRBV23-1 CASSQYQGASSNEQYF TGCGCCAGCAGTCAATATCAGGGGGCAAGTAGCAACGAGCAGTACTTC
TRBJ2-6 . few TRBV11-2 CASSYGRLSGANVLTF TGTGCCAGCAGTTACGGACGGCTCTCTGGGGCCAACGTCCTGACTTTC
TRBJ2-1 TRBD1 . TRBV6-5 CASSYGQGSYNEQFF TGTGCCAGCAGTTACGGACAGGGCTCCTACAATGAGCAGTTCTTC
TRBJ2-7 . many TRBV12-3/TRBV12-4 CASSLGTHSYEQYF TGTGCCAGCAGTTTGGGGACGCACTCCTACGAGCAGTACTTC
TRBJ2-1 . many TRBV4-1 CASSQGTASNEQFF TGCGCCAGCAGCCAAGGCACAGCGTCCAATGAGCAGTTCTTC
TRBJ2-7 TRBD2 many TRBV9 CASSPRLAGGSTYEQYF TGTGCCAGCAGCCCCAGACTAGCGGGAGGTAGTACCTACGAGCAGTACTTC
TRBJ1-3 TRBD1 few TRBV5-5 CASSFGTGAGNTIYF TGTGCCAGCAGCTTCGGGACAGGGGCTGGAAACACCATATATTTT
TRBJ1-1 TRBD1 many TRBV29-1 CSVSQGVNTEAFF TGCAGCGTTTCACAGGGGGTGAACACTGAAGCTTTCTTT
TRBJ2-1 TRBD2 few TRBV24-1 CATSELTSGSTNEQFF TGTGCCACCAGTGAACTTACTAGCGGGAGTACGAATGAGCAGTTCTTC
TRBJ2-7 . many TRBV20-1 CSARDRGTAGYEQYF TGCAGTGCTAGAGATCGAGGGACTGCCGGGTACGAGCAGTACTTC
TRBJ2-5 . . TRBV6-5 CASSYPRQNGLEETQYF TGTGCCAGCAGTTACCCCCGACAGAATGGACTTGAAGAGACCCAGTACTTC
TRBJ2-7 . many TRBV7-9 CASSSPDRYEQYF TGTGCCAGCAGCTCTCCCGATAGGTACGAGCAGTACTTC
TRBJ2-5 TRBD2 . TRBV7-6 CASTPFVEGGGETQYF TGTGCCAGCACCCCCTTTGTTGAGGGCGGGGGAGAGACCCAGTACTTC
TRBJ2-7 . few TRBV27 CASSTGRYEQYF TGTGCCAGCAGTACGGGGAGGTACGAGCAGTACTTC
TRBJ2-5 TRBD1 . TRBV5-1 CASSHNPDRRLETQYF TGCGCCAGCAGCCACAATCCGGACAGGAGGCTGGAGACCCAGTACTTC
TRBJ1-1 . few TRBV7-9 CASSLPLDTEAFF TGTGCCAGCAGCTTACCACTTGACACTGAAGCTTTCTTT
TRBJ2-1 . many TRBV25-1 CASTGTPTNNEQFF TGTGCCAGCACCGGGACCCCAACCAACAATGAGCAGTTCTTC
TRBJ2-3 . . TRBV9 CASSVGGKGSDTQYF TGTGCCAGCAGCGTCGGCGGGAAAGGGTCAGATACGCAGTATTTT
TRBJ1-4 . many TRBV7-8 CASSLDEKLFF TGTGCCAGCAGCTTAGATGAAAAACTGTTTTTT
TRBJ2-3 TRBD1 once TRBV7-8 CASRKDRVGADTQYF TGTGCCAGCAGGAAGGACAGGGTTGGGGCAGATACGCAGTATTTT
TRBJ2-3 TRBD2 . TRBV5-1 CASSLELAGTDTQYF TGCGCCAGCAGCTTGGAGCTAGCGGGCACAGATACGCAGTATTTT
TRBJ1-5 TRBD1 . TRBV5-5 CASSPDSRGWNQPQHF TGTGCCAGCAGCCCCGACAGCAGGGGGTGGAATCAGCCCCAGCATTTT
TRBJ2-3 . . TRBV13 CASSSDRKKQYF TGTGCCAGCAGCTCCGACAGGAAGAAGCAGTATTTT
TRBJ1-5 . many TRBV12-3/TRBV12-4 CASSPPGHHNQPQHF TGTGCCAGCAGTCCCCCGGGACACCACAATCAGCCCCAGCATTTT
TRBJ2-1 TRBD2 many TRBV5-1 CASGGSGRSDEQFF TGCGCCAGTGGAGGCAGCGGGAGATCCGATGAGCAGTTCTTC
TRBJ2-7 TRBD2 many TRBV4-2 CASSQPIAGHSYEQYF TGTGCCAGCAGCCAGCCCATAGCGGGACACTCCTACGAGCAGTACTTC
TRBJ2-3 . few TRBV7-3 CASSLKQFEGTQYF TGTGCCAGCAGCTTAAAACAGTTCGAGGGTACGCAGTATTTT
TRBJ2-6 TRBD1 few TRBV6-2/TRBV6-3 CASSSSGTGLFGANVLTF TGTGCCAGCAGTTCCTCCGGGACAGGGCTTTTCGGGGCCAACGTCCTGACTTTC
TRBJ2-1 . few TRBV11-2 CASSPRLLLNEQFF TGTGCCAGCAGCCCTCGGTTGCTCCTCAATGAGCAGTTCTTC